This T cell receptor beta chain was captured by sequencing in a study of blood T cell repertoires in COVID-19. Study at large: The United States, Italy and Spain supplied acute and convalescent COVID-19 samples. T cells, B-cell-depleted T cells, or PBMCs supplied cDNA or gDNA.

In assigning cohorts, the study relied on participant-reported clinical history. How the authors handled the data: Amplified reference gene primers provided the basis for estimating nucleated cell counts. TCRdb's copy holds only in-frame clones and misses some; the assay was immunoSEQ multiplex PCR. The V and J calls and clone size come from that table; D and trimming were worked out from the DNA. Found here are some 140,000 clones, 84% of them singletons; the top ten hold 4.5% to 6%. What was sequenced was PBMCs or T cells enriched from blood (not recorded which). This receptor was obtained from a man aged 35-49 years with acute COVID-19.

The CDR3 is CASSTSRQETQYF. CDR3 bases: TGTGCCAGCAGTACCTCCCGGCAAGAGACCCAGTACTTC. The rearrangement uses TRBV2 and TRBJ2-5; D gene unclear. CDR1 is SNHLY and CDR2 is FYNNEI in the germline V gene. The ends were cut back, 5 bases at V and 2 bases at J, with 9 bases in the middle. The CDR3 contains 13 residues.